One T cell receptor (beta chain) is described in this entry. The data were taken from a study of cytomegalovirus exposure and HLA in healthy donors. Study overall: When 398 donors were genotyped, approximately 80% of them were found to fall in the Caucasian-associated ancestry cluster.

Primers: 60 Vbeta forward and 13 Jbeta reverse. Sequencing was performed with immunoSEQ multiplex PCR; in TCRdb, only in-frame clones are kept and a portion is missing. The repertoire holds 100,000 or so clones, with approximately 82% as singletons. Germline CDR1 reads ENHRY; CDR2 reads SYGVKD. The V segment lost 5 bases and the J segment 4 bases; nucleotides outside the gene matches: 2. This CDR3 has 13 amino acids. Sample: PBMCs. The chain couples TRBV10-3 to TRBJ2-3; 8 positions match TRBD1. The sequence was obtained from a young woman in good health and CMV-seronegative. CDR3 loop: CAISYRGADTQYF. CDR3 coding DNA: TGTGCCATCAGTTACAGGGGGGCAGATACGCAGTATTTT.